The 9 T cell receptor beta chains below come from one sample, sequenced in a study of blood T cell repertoires in COVID-19. TCRdb's table, derived via immunoSEQ multiplex PCR, lists solely in-frame clones and lacks some. The table includes over 85,000 clones, just over 85% detected once. The sequenced sample consisted of peripheral blood. These receptors were taken from an older woman with acute or convalescent COVID-19.

The CDR3 nucleotides read TGTGCCAGTAGACCGACCCGGGACAGCTCCTACGAGCAGTACTTC. It translates to CASRPTRDSSYEQYF. This chain connects TRBV19 to TRBJ2-7; 7 bases fit TRBD1. This CDR3 has 15 amino acids. Germline lookup yields CDR1 LNHDA and CDR2 SQIVND (reference sequence). V lost 6 bases to trimming and J lost 0 bases; unmatched junction nucleotides: 8.

V is TRBV5-6 and J is TRBJ2-5; 8 bases fit TRBD1. From germline, CDR1 is SGHDT and CDR2 YYEEEE. The J segment lost 4 bases and the V segment lost 4 bases, leaving 9 bases of the junction unmatched. The CDR3 runs to 15 residues. This CDR3 is CASSIWTGRLETQYF. In DNA form, the CDR3 reads TGTGCCAGCAGCATCTGGACAGGGAGGTTAGAGACCCAGTACTTC.

The V and J genes are TRBV7-9 and TRBJ1-4, with 7 bases lining up with TRBD1. Germline loops: CDR1 SEHNR, CDR2 FQNEAQ (reference sequence). The V gene end was trimmed by 6 bases and the J gene end by 8 bases; junction bases not matched to a gene: 9. This CDR3 region has 14 residues. The CDR3, as DNA: TGTGCCAGCAGTTCCGGGACAGTTCTGGAAAAACTGTTTTTT. Its protein product is CASSSGTVLEKLFF.

This sequence joins TRBV28 and TRBJ1-5, with D uncertain. Per the germline V gene, CDR1 is MDHEN and CDR2 is SYDVKM. Trimming cost V 6 bases and J 9 bases, with 21 bases left between them. The CDR3 is 15 residues long. This CDR3 reads CASSDIRRVTWPQHF. In DNA form, the CDR3 reads TGTGCCAGCAGCGACATACGGCGGGTGACGTGGCCCCAGCATTTT.

V and J are TRBV27 and TRBJ2-1, with D possibly matching TRBD2 (6 bases). Germline loops: CDR1 MNHEY, CDR2 SMNVEV (reference sequence). This CDR3 has 15 amino acids. Trimming took off 0 bases at V and 5 bases at J, with 11 bases between the two ends. CDR3 nucleotide sequence: TGTGCCAGCAGTTTATCAAACCGGGGGAACAATGAGCAGTTCTTC. As protein: CASSLSNRGNNEQFF.

The gene calls are TRBV10-3 and TRBJ1-5, with 8 bases aligning to TRBD1. CDR1 is ENHRY, CDR2 SYGVKD, per germline. The CDR3 has 13 residues. The J segment lost 8 bases and the V segment lost 6 bases, leaving 6 bases of the junction unmatched. CDR3 sequence (DNA): TGTGCCATCAGCCCACAGGGGGTTGAGCCCCAGCATTTT. It translates to CAISPQGVEPQHF.

The chain has TRBV19 and TRBJ2-1; TRBD2 is a possible D gene (6 bases). Germline V gene data show CDR1 as LNHDA and CDR2 as SQIVND (reference sequence). This CDR3 comprises 15 residues. The V gene lost 3 bases and the J gene lost 0 bases, with 9 bases spanning the gap. The chain's CDR3 is CASSIRDFSYNEQFF. The CDR3 coding sequence is TGTGCCAGTAGTATCCGGGACTTCTCCTACAATGAGCAGTTCTTC.

V usage is TRBV19 and J usage is TRBJ2-7; 8 positions match TRBD1. V shed 1 base and J 2 bases; nucleotides not matched to a gene: 4. Germline V gene data show CDR1 as LNHDA and CDR2 as SQIVND (reference sequence). CDR3 size: 15 residues. Written as DNA, the CDR3 is TGTGCCAGTAGTATAGTGGGACAGGCCACCTACGAGCAGTACTTC. This codes for CASSIVGQATYEQYF.

The chain combines TRBV30 with TRBJ1-5; D not resolved. The V gene lost 2 bases and the J gene lost 2 bases, with 13 bases spanning the gap. CDR1 is GTSNPN and CDR2 is SVGIG in the germline V gene (reference sequence). The CDR3 length is 15 residues. The CDR3 loop is CAWSSSAVRNQPQHF. CDR3 bases: TGTGCCTGGAGTAGTAGTGCGGTCCGCAATCAGCCCCAGCATTTT.